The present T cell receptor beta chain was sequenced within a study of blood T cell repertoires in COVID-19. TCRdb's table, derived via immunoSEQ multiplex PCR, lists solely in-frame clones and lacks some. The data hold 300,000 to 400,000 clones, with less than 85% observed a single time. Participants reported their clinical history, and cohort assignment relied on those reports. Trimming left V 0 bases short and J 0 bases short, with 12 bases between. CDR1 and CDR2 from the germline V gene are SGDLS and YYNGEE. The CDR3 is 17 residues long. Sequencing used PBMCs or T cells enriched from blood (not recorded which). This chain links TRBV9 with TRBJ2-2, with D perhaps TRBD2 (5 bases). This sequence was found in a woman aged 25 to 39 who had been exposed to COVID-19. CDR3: CASSVAPRESNTGELFF. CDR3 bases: TGTGCCAGCAGCGTAGCACCCCGGGAATCGAACACCGGGGAGCTGTTTTTT.